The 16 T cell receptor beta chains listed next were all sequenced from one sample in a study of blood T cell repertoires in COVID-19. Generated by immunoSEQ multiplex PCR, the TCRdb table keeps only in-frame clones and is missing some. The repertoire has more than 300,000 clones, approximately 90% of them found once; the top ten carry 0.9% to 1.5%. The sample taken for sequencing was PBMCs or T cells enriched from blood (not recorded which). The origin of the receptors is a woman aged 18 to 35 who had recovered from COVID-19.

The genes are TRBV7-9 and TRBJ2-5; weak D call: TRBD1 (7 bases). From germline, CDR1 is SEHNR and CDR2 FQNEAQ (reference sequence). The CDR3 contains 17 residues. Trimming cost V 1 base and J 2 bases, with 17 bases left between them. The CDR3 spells CASSLGGDRRTQETQYF. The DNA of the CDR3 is TGTGCCAGCAGCTTAGGGGGGGACAGACGGACTCAAGAGACCCAGTACTTC.

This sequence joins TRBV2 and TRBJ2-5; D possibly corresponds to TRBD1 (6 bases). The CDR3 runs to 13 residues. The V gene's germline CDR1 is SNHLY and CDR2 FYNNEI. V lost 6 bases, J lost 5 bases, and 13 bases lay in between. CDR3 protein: CASRKGGAETQYF. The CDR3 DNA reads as TGTGCCAGCAGGAAAGGGGGTGCGGAGACCCAGTACTTC.

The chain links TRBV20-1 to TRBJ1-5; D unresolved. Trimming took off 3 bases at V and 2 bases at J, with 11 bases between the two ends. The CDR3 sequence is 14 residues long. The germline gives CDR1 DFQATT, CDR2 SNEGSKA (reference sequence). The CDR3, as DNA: TGCAGTGCTAGTGCAGGATATGGCAATCAGCCCCAGCATTTT. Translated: CSASAGYGNQPQHF.

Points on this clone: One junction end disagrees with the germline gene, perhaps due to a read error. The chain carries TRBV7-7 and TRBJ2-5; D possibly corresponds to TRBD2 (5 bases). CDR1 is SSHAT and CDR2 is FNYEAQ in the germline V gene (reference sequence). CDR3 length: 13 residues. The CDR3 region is CASSSDGGETQYF. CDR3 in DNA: TGTGCTAGCAGCTCTGACGGAGGCGAGACCCAGTACTTC.

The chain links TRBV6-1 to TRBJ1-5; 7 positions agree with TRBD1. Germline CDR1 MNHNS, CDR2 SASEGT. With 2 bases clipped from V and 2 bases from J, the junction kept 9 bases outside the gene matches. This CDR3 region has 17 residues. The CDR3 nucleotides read TGTGCCAGCAGTGAATACCCCAGGGGGGAGGGCAATCAGCCCCAGCATTTT. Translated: CASSEYPRGEGNQPQHF.

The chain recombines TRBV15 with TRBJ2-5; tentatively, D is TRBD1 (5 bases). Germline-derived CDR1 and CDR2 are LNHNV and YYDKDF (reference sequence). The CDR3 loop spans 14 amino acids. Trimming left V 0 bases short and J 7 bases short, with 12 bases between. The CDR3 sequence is CATSRDSGFGTQYF. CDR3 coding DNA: TGTGCCACCAGCAGAGATTCAGGGTTTGGGACCCAGTACTTC.

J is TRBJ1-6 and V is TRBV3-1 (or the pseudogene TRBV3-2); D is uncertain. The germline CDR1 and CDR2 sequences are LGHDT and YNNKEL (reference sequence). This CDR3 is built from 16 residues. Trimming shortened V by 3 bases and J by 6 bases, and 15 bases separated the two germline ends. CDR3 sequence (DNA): TGTGCCAGCAGCCACTCGACCTCTCGACTTAATTCACCCCTCCACTTT. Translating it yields CASSHSTSRLNSPLHF.

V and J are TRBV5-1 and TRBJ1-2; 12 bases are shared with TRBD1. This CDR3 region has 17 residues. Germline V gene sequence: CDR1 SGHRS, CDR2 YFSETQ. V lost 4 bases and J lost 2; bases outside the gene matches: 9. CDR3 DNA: TGCGCCAGCAGCCCCCGGGACAGGGGGCCTAGAAACTATGGCTACACCTTC. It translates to CASSPRDRGPRNYGYTF.

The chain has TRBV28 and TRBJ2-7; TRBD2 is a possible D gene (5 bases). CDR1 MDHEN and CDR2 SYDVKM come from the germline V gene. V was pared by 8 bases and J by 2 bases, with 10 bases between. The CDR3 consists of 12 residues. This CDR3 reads CASGLRTYEQYF. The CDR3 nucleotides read TGTGCCAGCGGACTCAGGACCTACGAGCAGTACTTC.

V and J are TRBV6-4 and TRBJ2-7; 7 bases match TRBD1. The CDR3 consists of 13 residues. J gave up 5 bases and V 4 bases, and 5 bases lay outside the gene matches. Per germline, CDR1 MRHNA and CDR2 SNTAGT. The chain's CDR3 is CASSVIGGHEQYF. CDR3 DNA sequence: TGTGCCAGCAGTGTGATAGGGGGCCACGAGCAGTACTTC.

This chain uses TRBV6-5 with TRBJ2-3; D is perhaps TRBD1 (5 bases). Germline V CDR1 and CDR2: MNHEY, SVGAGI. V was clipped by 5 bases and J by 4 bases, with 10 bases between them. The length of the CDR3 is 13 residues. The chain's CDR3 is CASSRTPPDTQYF. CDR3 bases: TGTGCCAGCAGTCGGACACCCCCAGATACGCAGTATTTT.

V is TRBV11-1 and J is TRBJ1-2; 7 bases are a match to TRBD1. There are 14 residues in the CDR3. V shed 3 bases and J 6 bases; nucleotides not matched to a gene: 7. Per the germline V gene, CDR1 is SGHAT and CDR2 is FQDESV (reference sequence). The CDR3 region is CASSFFSGQDGYTF. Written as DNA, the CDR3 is TGTGCCAGCAGCTTCTTTTCCGGACAGGATGGCTACACCTTC. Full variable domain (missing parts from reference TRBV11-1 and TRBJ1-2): EAEVAQSPRYKITEKSQAVAFWCDPISGHATLYWYRQILGQGPELLVQFQDESVVDDSQLPKDRFSAERLKGVDSTLKIQPAELGDSAMYLCASSFFSGQDGYTFGSGTRLTVV.

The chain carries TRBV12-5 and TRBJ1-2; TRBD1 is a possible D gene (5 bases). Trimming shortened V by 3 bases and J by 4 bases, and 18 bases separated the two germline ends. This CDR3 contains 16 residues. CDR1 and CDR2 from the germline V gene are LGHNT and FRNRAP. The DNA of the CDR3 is TGTGCTAGTGGTTTCGGGCGGTTGGGGGGGTTCTATGGCTACACCTTC. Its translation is CASGFGRLGGFYGYTF.

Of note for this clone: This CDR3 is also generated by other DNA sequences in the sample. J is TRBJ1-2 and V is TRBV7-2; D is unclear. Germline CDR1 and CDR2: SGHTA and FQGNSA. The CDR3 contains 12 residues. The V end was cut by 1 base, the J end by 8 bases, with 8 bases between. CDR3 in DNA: TGTGCCAGCAGCTTAGAAGCCGGGGGCTACACCTTC. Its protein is CASSLEAGGYTF.

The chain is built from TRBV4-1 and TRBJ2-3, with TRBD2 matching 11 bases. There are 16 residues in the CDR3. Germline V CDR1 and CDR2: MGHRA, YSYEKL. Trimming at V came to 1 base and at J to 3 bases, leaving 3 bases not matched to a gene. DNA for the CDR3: TGCGCCAGCAGCCAAGCTAGCGGGGGGATGACAGATACGCAGTATTTT. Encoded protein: CASSQASGGMTDTQYF.

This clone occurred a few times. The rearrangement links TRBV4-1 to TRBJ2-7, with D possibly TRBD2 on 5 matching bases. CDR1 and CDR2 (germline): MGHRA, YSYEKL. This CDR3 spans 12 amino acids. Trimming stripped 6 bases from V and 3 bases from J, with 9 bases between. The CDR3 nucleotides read TGCGCCAGCAGTTCCGGGAACTACGAGCAGTACTTC. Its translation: CASSSGNYEQYF.